The T cell receptor beta chain under discussion was sequenced for a study of Ad26.COV2.S vaccination and SARS-CoV-2 variants. The table came from immunoSEQ multiplex PCR; TCRdb's copy has only in-frame clones and leaves some out. The data hold more than 400,000 clones, with about 90% observed a single time. Trimming removed 5 bases from V and 1 base from J, with 8 bases in between. This CDR3 spans 13 amino acids. Per germline, CDR1 SGHTA and CDR2 FQGNSA. Specified treatment: some 20 received Ad26.COV2.S at low or high dose, single or two shots; 5 received placebo; per-sample allocation not given. Samples came from day 63 after the first vaccine or placebo injection.

The gene calls are TRBV7-2 and TRBJ2-5; tentative D call: TRBD1 (6 bases). The sample consisted of peripheral blood, taken in a trial of Ad26.COV2.S vaccine versus placebo. The receptor comes from a person aged 18-65 years who received the Ad26.COV2.S COVID-19 vaccine or a placebo. As DNA, the CDR3 is TGTGCCAGCAGCGTGGACAGCCAAGAGACCCAGTACTTC. Its protein product is CASSVDSQETQYF.